Each of the 32 T cell receptor beta chains below was sequenced from the same sample in a study of blood T cells in healthy people across ages. Combining a sample-barcoded 5' primer with a J-beta primer mix, a second PCR ran for roughly 6 to 12 cycles. TCRdb redid the calling of the 5' RACE reads with MiXCR, one entry per CDR3 protein. The sample carries around 800,000 distinct CDR3 sequences, more than 25% recorded once. These sequences were also reported in another study, on T cells of mothers and their children.

Sequences were obtained from blood. All receptors come from a boy between 10 and 17 years old in good health.

The chain carries TRBV9 and TRBJ2-3; D is ambiguous. Germline assignment: CDR1 SGDLS and CDR2 YYNGEE. Trimming stripped 0 bases from V and 6 bases from J, with 11 bases between. The CDR3 consists of 14 residues. The CDR3 region is CASSVEAKGDTQYF. The CDR3 bases are TGTGCCAGCAGCGTAGAGGCTAAAGGGGATACGCAGTATTTT.

V gene TRBV9 combines with J gene TRBJ2-1; D is unclear. This CDR3 has 14 amino acids. With 0 bases removed from V and 12 bases from J, the gap between germline ends came to 16 bases. The germline CDR1 and CDR2 sequences are SGDLS and YYNGEE. CDR3 DNA: TGTGCCAGCAGCGTAGGGTGGGGTCCCCGTGGGCAGTTCTTC. Its protein is CASSVGWGPRGQFF.

This clonotype appeared a few times. The CDR3 region has the DNA TGTGCCAGCAGTTTGCCCCCCCCGGAAAAACTGTTTTTT. Amino acid sequence: CASSLPPPEKLFF. This chain connects TRBV12-3 or TRBV12-4 to TRBJ1-4; D uncertain. The CDR3 consists of 13 residues. V was pared by 3 bases and J by 8 bases, with 10 bases between.

The rearrangement uses TRBV29-1 and TRBJ2-5; the match to TRBD1 covers 7 bases. CDR3 length: 13 amino acids. Per germline, CDR1 SQVTM and CDR2 ANQGSEA. The ends lost 5 bases at V and 5 bases at J; junction bases unmatched: 8. CDR3 region: CSVTTGAEETQYF. CDR3 DNA: TGCAGCGTTACCACAGGGGCGGAGGAGACCCAGTACTTC.

A few counts support this clonotype. The chain joins TRBV13 to TRBJ2-1, with D unresolved. CDR3 length equals 12 residues. Trimming removed 4 bases at V and 5 bases at J, with 6 bases between. Germline CDR1 reads PRHDT; CDR2 reads FYEKMQ (reference sequence). CDR3 sequence (DNA): TGTGCCAGCAGCTCCTACAACAATGAGCAGTTCTTC. Its translation is CASSSYNNEQFF.

CDR3 sequence reads: CASSEAIGRDTQYF. CDR3 DNA sequence: TGTGCCAGCAGTGAAGCCATTGGTCGAGATACGCAGTATTTT. V gene TRBV2 combines with J gene TRBJ2-3; D is uncertain. Germline CDR1 is SNHLY and CDR2 is FYNNEI. CDR3 length: 14 amino acids. Trimming took 0 bases from V and 5 from J, leaving 9 bases between them.

This clonotype was seen only a few times. The chain recombines TRBV6-2 or TRBV6-3 with TRBJ2-2; TRBD1 might be the D (6 bases). The germline V gene encodes CDR1 MNHEY and CDR2 SVGEGT. This CDR3 region has 14 residues. V lost 7 bases to trimming and J lost 1 base, with 10 bases between them. CDR3 DNA: TGTGCCAGCACACAGGGATTGAACACCGGGGAGCTGTTTTTT. Its translation: CASTQGLNTGELFF.

V is TRBV5-1 and J is TRBJ2-5; 7 nucleotides match TRBD2. This CDR3 contains 15 residues. Germline trimming cut 0 bases from V and 2 bases from J; bases unmatched to any gene: 4. Germline assignment: CDR1 SGHRS and CDR2 YFSETQ. CDR3 sequence (DNA): TGCGCCAGCAGCTTGGCCGCGCGGGGGCAAGAGACCCAGTACTTC. Protein sequence: CASSLAARGQETQYF.

This chain joins TRBV20-1 and TRBJ2-5, with D tentatively TRBD2 (5 bases). CDR1 is DFQATT, CDR2 SNEGSKA, per germline (reference sequence). V lost 3 bases to trimming and J lost 3 bases, with 11 bases between them. This CDR3 spans 13 amino acids. CDR3 residues: CSASWRRKETQYF. Written as DNA, the CDR3 is TGCAGTGCTAGTTGGAGGAGAAAAGAGACCCAGTACTTC.

The chain has TRBV3-1 and TRBJ1-2; TRBD1 agrees at 8 bases. Germline V lookup: CDR1 LGHDT, CDR2 YNNKEL (reference sequence). V lost 1 base, J lost 3 bases, and 7 bases stayed unmatched. The CDR3 consists of 16 residues. CDR3 DNA: TGTGCCAGCAGCCAAGCGGACAGGGTCCATGACTATGGCTACACCTTC. It codes for CASSQADRVHDYGYTF.

Comments on this clonotype: Compared with germline, one end of the junction differs, possibly owing to a read error. The chain is built from TRBV4-1 and TRBJ2-7, with D possibly TRBD2 on 7 matching bases. Per germline, CDR1 MGHRA and CDR2 YSYEKL. The CDR3 is 14 residues long. The chain's CDR3 is CASSHGGPGYEQCF. The CDR3 region has the DNA TGCGCCAGCAGCCACGGGGGGCCGGGTTACGAGCAGTGCTTC.

The chain combines TRBV29-1 with TRBJ1-2, with TRBD1 identical over 10 bases. The CDR3 is made up of 11 amino acids. The germline CDR1 and CDR2 sequences are SQVTM and ANQGSEA. J lost 6 bases, V lost 6 bases, and 1 base had no gene match. CDR3 residues: CSVGQGNGYTF. The DNA of the CDR3 is TGCAGCGTGGGACAGGGGAATGGCTACACCTTC.

Only a few counts were recorded for this clonotype. The rearrangement links TRBV7-9 to TRBJ2-2, with D perhaps TRBD2 (6 bases). V shed 3 bases and J shed 4 bases, with 9 bases lying between them. Germline V gives CDR1 SEHNR, CDR2 FQNEAQ (reference sequence). The CDR3 consists of 14 residues. CDR3: CASSFVGSTGELFF. The DNA for the CDR3 is TGTGCCAGCAGCTTCGTCGGGAGCACCGGGGAGCTGTTTTTT.

The rearrangement joins TRBV9 to TRBJ1-3; the D is unclear. Germline V lookup: CDR1 SGDLS, CDR2 YYNGEE. This CDR3 comprises 14 residues. Between the trimmed V and J ends, which lost 3 bases and 2 bases, there was a span of 9 bases. The CDR3 loop reads CASSAAGAGNTIYF. Here the CDR3 DNA reads TGTGCCAGCAGCGCTGCTGGGGCTGGAAACACCATATATTTT. Combining the CDR3 with reference TRBV9 and TRBJ1-3 gives the whole variable domain DSGVTQTPKHLITATGQRVTLRCSPRSGDLSVYWYQQSLDQGLQFLIQYYNGEERAKGNILERFSAQQFPDLHSELNLSSLELGDSALYFCASSAAGAGNTIYFGEGSWLTVV.

V is TRBV13 and J is TRBJ1-1, with 11 bases aligning to TRBD1. This CDR3 has 13 residues. The J segment lost 11 bases and the V segment lost 5 bases, leaving 7 bases of the junction unmatched. Germline V lookup: CDR1 PRHDT, CDR2 FYEKMQ (reference sequence). The CDR3 DNA reads TGTGCCAGCAGCCCGGACAGGGGGCGCTGGGCTTTCTTT. Residues: CASSPDRGRWAFF. Full variable domain (missing parts from reference TRBV13 and TRBJ1-1): AAGVIQSPRHLIKEKRETATLKCYPIPRHDTVYWYQQGPGQDPQFLISFYEKMQSDKGSIPDRFSAQQFSDYHSELNMSSLELGDSALYFCASSPDRGRWAFFGQGTRLTVV.

Regarding this clonotype: One junction end disagrees with the germline gene, perhaps due to a read error. V is TRBV20-1 and J is TRBJ2-2, with a tentative D call TRBD2 (5 bases). Looked up from germline, CDR1 is DFQATT and CDR2 is SNEGSKA (reference sequence). The CDR3 loop spans 13 amino acids. The CDR3 nucleotides are TGCAGTGCTACTCTAGAGAACACCGGGGAGATGTTTTTT. It specifies CSATLENTGEMFF.

Only a few counts were recorded for this clonotype. This chain links TRBV3-1 with TRBJ2-5, with a weak D call TRBD1 (6 bases). The ends were cut back, 1 base at V and 0 bases at J, with 12 bases in the middle. Per germline, CDR1 LGHDT and CDR2 YNNKEL (reference sequence). The CDR3 totals 16 residues. The CDR3 DNA is TGTGCCAGCAGCCAAGCCGGACAGAGAGACCAAGAGACCCAGTACTTC. It is translated as CASSQAGQRDQETQYF.

This clonotype appeared a few times. The chain carries TRBV20-1 and TRBJ1-3; no clear D gene. The germline gives CDR1 DFQATT, CDR2 SNEGSKA (reference sequence). V was cut by 5 bases and J by 3 bases, with 8 bases left in between. The CDR3 has 12 amino acids. The DNA of the CDR3 is TGCAGTGCTTGGACTGTTGGAAACACCATATATTTT. Translation: CSAWTVGNTIYF.

The table lists this clonotype with a few counts. The chain combines TRBV7-8 with TRBJ1-2, with D unresolved. Trimming removed 5 bases at V and 8 bases at J, with 12 bases between. The CDR3 spans 12 residues. Germline-derived CDR1 and CDR2 are SGHVS and FQNEAQ. CDR3 in amino acids: CASSPLSWGYTF. CDR3 in DNA: TGTGCCAGCAGCCCCCTATCCTGGGGCTACACCTTC. The whole variable domain, remainder taken from reference TRBV7-8 and TRBJ1-2, is GAGVSQSPRYKVAKRGQDVALRCDPISGHVSLFWYQQALGQGPEFLTYFQNEAQLDKSGLPSDRFFAERPEGSVSTLKIQRTQQEDSAVYLCASSPLSWGYTFGSGTRLTVV.

This clonotype showed up many times. The CDR3 here is CASSPEAGSYEQYF. DNA for the CDR3: TGCGCCAGCAGCCCCGAGGCCGGATCCTACGAGCAGTACTTC. The V gene is TRBV5-1, the J gene TRBJ2-7; D gene unclear. The ends were cut back, 4 bases at V and 1 base at J, with 12 bases in the middle. CDR1 and CDR2 (germline): SGHRS, YFSETQ. The CDR3 consists of 14 residues.

There are a few counts of this clonotype. The chain's CDR3 is CASTPMPGQYNEQFF. DNA for the CDR3: TGTGCCAGCACCCCAATGCCAGGGCAATACAATGAGCAGTTCTTC. The chain has TRBV6-4 and TRBJ2-1; perhaps TRBD1 as D (5 bases). The CDR3 is 15 amino acids. CDR1 is MRHNA, CDR2 SNTAGT, per germline. Trimming removed 7 bases at V and 4 bases at J, with 17 bases between.

This clonotype was detected only a few times. This CDR3 reads CASSPNRPGGTGELFF. The CDR3 nucleotides are TGTGCCAGCAGTCCCAACAGGCCTGGAGGGACCGGGGAGCTGTTTTTT. The chain is built from TRBV2 and TRBJ2-2, with D possibly matching TRBD2 (6 bases). V lost 5 bases to trimming and J lost 5 bases, with 18 bases between them. The CDR3 covers 16 residues. Germline values: CDR1 SNHLY, CDR2 FYNNEI.

V gene TRBV12-3 or TRBV12-4 combines with J gene TRBJ2-7, with D uncertain. The last part of the DNA fits TRBJ2-1 better; the J call may be wrong. CDR3 length: 15 amino acids. The chain's CDR3 is CASTPGFSAYNEQFF. CDR3 coding DNA: TGTGCCAGCACTCCCGGGTTTTCAGCTTACAATGAGCAGTTCTTC.

This clonotype showed up just a few times. V is TRBV3-1 and J is TRBJ2-2, with 7 positions matching TRBD2. The germline V gene has CDR1 LGHDT and CDR2 YNNKEL (reference sequence). Germline trimming cut 8 bases from V and 2 bases from J; bases unmatched to any gene: 14. This CDR3 region has 17 residues. In DNA form, the CDR3 reads TGTGCCAGCGCAGGACGGCTAGCGGAACTTAACACCGGGGAGCTGTTTTTT. Translation gives CASAGRLAELNTGELFF.

The V and J genes are TRBV7-2 and TRBJ1-6; no reliable D call. Trimming removed 3 bases from V and 8 bases from J, with 14 bases in between. This CDR3 region has 15 residues. Germline V CDR1 and CDR2: SGHTA, FQGNSA. The CDR3 nucleotides read TGTGCCAGCAGCTTGAAGGCCCTCGGGGATTCACCCCTCCACTTT. Protein sequence: CASSLKALGDSPLHF.

V and J are TRBV4-2 and TRBJ2-5, with 11 nucleotides matching TRBD2. The J call may be in error: the DNA end matches TRBJ2-1 better. The CDR3 extends over 16 amino acids. Germline V gene data show CDR1 as LGHNA and CDR2 as YNFKEQ. CDR3 protein: CASSQEGLAVGNEQFF. The CDR3, as DNA: TGTGCCAGCAGCCAAGAGGGACTAGCGGTGGGCAATGAGCAGTTCTTC.

This clonotype turned up a few times. The chain joins TRBV7-9 to TRBJ2-3; weak D call: TRBD2 (7 bases). Germline V gives CDR1 SEHNR, CDR2 FQNEAQ (reference sequence). Trimming pared 7 bases from V and 7 bases from J, leaving 21 bases between. This CDR3 is 15 amino acids long. In nucleotides, the CDR3 is TGTGCCAGCATCCAAGCGGAGGGGGGGGATCATACGCAGTATTTT. Amino acids: CASIQAEGGDHTQYF.

This clonotype was detected a few times. The chain is built from TRBV4-1 and TRBJ2-1; the D gene is possibly TRBD2 (5 bases). CDR1 MGHRA and CDR2 YSYEKL come from the germline V gene. V shed 0 bases and J shed 3 bases, with 12 bases lying between them. This CDR3 comprises 16 residues. CDR3 coding DNA: TGCGCCAGCAGCCAAGATGGAGGAAGCTACTACAATGAGCAGTTCTTC. Its protein is CASSQDGGSYYNEQFF.

This clonotype was observed a handful of times. In nucleotides, the CDR3 is TGTGCCAGCAGCTTTTACACTGGACTCCACACCGGGGAGCTGTTTTTT. It codes for CASSFYTGLHTGELFF. The chain has TRBV5-5 and TRBJ2-2; the D gene is possibly TRBD2 (5 bases). Germline V gene data show CDR1 as SGHKS and CDR2 as YYEKEE (reference sequence). This CDR3 has 16 residues. V gave up 2 bases and J gave up 3 bases, with 14 bases separating them.

V is TRBV5-1 and J is TRBJ2-2; TRBD1 matches 12 bases. This CDR3 region has 15 residues. Germline loops: CDR1 SGHRS, CDR2 YFSETQ. V trimming: 4 bases; J trimming: 5 bases; junction bases outside the gene matches: 3. The CDR3 DNA reads as TGCGCCAGCAGCCAGGGACAGGGGGCAACCGGGGAGCTGTTTTTT. As protein: CASSQGQGATGELFF.

The CDR3 protein is CASSSGQGSEAFF. DNA for the CDR3: TGTGCCAGCAGCTCCGGACAGGGCAGTGAAGCTTTCTTT. The V gene is TRBV7-2, the J gene TRBJ1-1; 8 positions agree with TRBD1. V gave up 4 bases and J gave up 7 bases; unmatched junction bases: 5. Per the germline V gene, CDR1 is SGHTA and CDR2 is FQGNSA. The CDR3 covers 13 residues.

The table lists this clonotype with a few counts. The chain has TRBV3-1 and TRBJ2-4, with a weak D call TRBD2 (6 bases). V lost 4 bases to trimming and J lost 5 bases, with 18 bases between them. The CDR3 is 16 amino acids. The germline CDR1 and CDR2 sequences are LGHDT and YNNKEL (reference sequence). Here the CDR3 reads CASSRGDSVYQNIQYF. The CDR3, as DNA: TGTGCCAGCAGCCGCGGGGACTCCGTCTACCAAAACATTCAGTACTTC.